This is a list of T cell receptor beta chains from one sample in a study of blood T cell repertoires in COVID-19. Method: immunoSEQ multiplex PCR; TCRdb's copy keeps in-frame clones and lacks some. The sample contains about 98,000 clones, 81% of which appear only once. Sample: peripheral blood. The receptors were sampled from a woman older than 75 with acute or convalescent COVID-19. CDR3s include the opening cysteine and the closing phenylalanine or tryptophan. Fields, in order: CDR3 length, V gene, D gene, J gene, clone size, CDR3 DNA, CDR3 protein. A D gene is named only where the DNA matches it firmly. Clone size appears in some rows only: once, few, many, or a class for an expanded clone.

15	TRBV7-9	NA	TRBJ2-7	NA	TGTGCCAGCCACAAAGGGGGGCAAGGACCCCACGAGCAGTACTTC	CASHKGGQGPHEQYF
14	TRBV5-1	TRBD1	TRBJ2-7	NA	TGCGCCAGCAGCGCCCGAGGACAGGGTGTGGAGCAGTACTTC	CASSARGQGVEQYF
15	TRBV2	TRBD2	TRBJ2-3	NA	TGTGCCAGCAGTGCCCTAGCGGGGGGCACAGATACGCAGTATTTT	CASSALAGGTDTQYF
15	TRBV5-1	TRBD1	TRBJ1-1	NA	TGCGCCAGCAGCTTGGTAGGCAGGGGGGACACTGAAGCTTTCTTT	CASSLVGRGDTEAFF
13	TRBV5-1	TRBD1	TRBJ1-2	NA	TGCGCCAGCAGCGGGGACAGGGGGGACGGCTACACCTTC	CASSGDRGDGYTF
13	TRBV15	TRBD1	TRBJ2-7	NA	TGTGCCACCAGCATGGGACAGAACTACGAGCAGTACTTC	CATSMGQNYEQYF
15	TRBV4-3	TRBD1	TRBJ1-5	NA	TGCGCCAGCAGCCAAGATCAAGCAGGGGGCCGTCCCCAGCATTTT	CASSQDQAGGRPQHF
14	TRBV13	TRBD1	TRBJ1-6	NA	TGTGCCAGCACCCTGGGACAGTATAATTCACCCCTCCACTTT	CASTLGQYNSPLHF
15	TRBV5-1	NA	TRBJ2-1	few	TGCGCCAGCAGCGCCGGCGGGCGGGGGCACAATGAGCAGTTCTTC	CASSAGGRGHNEQFF
21	TRBV4-2	TRBD2	TRBJ2-5	NA	TGTGCCAGCAGCCAGGACAAGGGACTAGCGGGGGGGCTCAAGGGTATTGAGACCCAGTACTTC	CASSQDKGLAGGLKGIETQYF
14	TRBV6-2/TRBV6-3	NA	TRBJ1-2	NA	TGTGCCAGCAGTTACTCGACGGAGGCGCGTGGCTACACCTTC	CASSYSTEARGYTF
15	TRBV11-2	TRBD1	TRBJ1-2	NA	TGTGCCAGCAACGACCCGGGACAGGGGAAGCGTGGCTACACCTTC	CASNDPGQGKRGYTF
14	TRBV7-2	NA	TRBJ1-5	few	TGTGCCAGCAGCTCCAGACAGGGCAATCAGCCCCAGCATTTT	CASSSRQGNQPQHF
15	TRBV5-1	TRBD1	TRBJ1-2	NA	TGCGCCAGCAGCCCGGGACAGGGGGCACACTATGGCTACACCTTC	CASSPGQGAHYGYTF
15	TRBV3-1/TRBV3-2	TRBD1	TRBJ1-1	NA	TGTGCCAGCAGCTACGCAACAGGGGTAGGGACTGAAGCTTTCTTT	CASSYATGVGTEAFF
14	TRBV6-5	NA	TRBJ2-7	NA	TGTGCCAGCAGGCCCACAGTAGGAGGCTACGAGCAGTACTTC	CASRPTVGGYEQYF
17	TRBV28	NA	TRBJ1-6	NA	TGTGCCAGCAGTAAAGGACGGGGAGGGGGCTATAATTCACCCCTCCACTTT	CASSKGRGGGYNSPLHF
14	TRBV9	NA	TRBJ1-1	NA	TGTGCCAGCAGCGTAGGACAGACGAACACTGAAGCTTTCTTT	CASSVGQTNTEAFF
14	TRBV24-1	NA	TRBJ2-3	NA	TGTGCCACCGCGGGGACGTTTAGCACAGATACGCAGTATTTT	CATAGTFSTDTQYF
15	TRBV27	TRBD2	TRBJ2-1	NA	TGTGCCAGCAGTTTAGCGGGGGGCTCCTACAATGAGCAGTTCTTC	CASSLAGGSYNEQFF
15	TRBV5-6	NA	TRBJ1-2	few	TGTGCCAGCAGCTTTCCCGACGGGGGAGGCTATGGCTACACCTTC	CASSFPDGGGYGYTF
15	TRBV6-2/TRBV6-3	NA	TRBJ1-1	once	TGTGCCAGCAGTTACGGCGTAGGGGGGGTCACTGAAGCTTTCTTT	CASSYGVGGVTEAFF
15	TRBV6-6	NA	TRBJ2-2	NA	TGTGCCAGCAGTTACAACAGTGCGAACACCGGGGAGCTGTTTTTT	CASSYNSANTGELFF
11	TRBV29-1	NA	TRBJ2-7	NA	TGCAGCGTTGAACTAAACTACGAGCAGTACTTC	CSVELNYEQYF
8	TRBV27	NA	TRBJ2-7	NA	TGTGCCAGCCCTGGACATTACTTC	CASPGHYF
14	TRBV7-9	TRBD2	TRBJ2-3	NA	TGTGCCAGCAGGGAGCGGGGGGGCACAGATACGCAGTATTTT	CASRERGGTDTQYF
16	TRBV5-4	TRBD2	TRBJ2-3	NA	TGTGCCAGCAGCTTGACAAGCGGGGGGGCCGTAGATACGCAGTATTTT	CASSLTSGGAVDTQYF
15	TRBV24-1	TRBD1	TRBJ2-2	NA	TGTGCCACCAGTCCCCCGGGGACAGGCACCGGGGAGCTGTTTTTT	CATSPPGTGTGELFF
14	TRBV11-3	TRBD1	TRBJ2-3	NA	TGTGCCAGTTCGAGGGGGCGAAGCACAGATACGCAGTATTTT	CASSRGRSTDTQYF
15	TRBV5-6	TRBD1	TRBJ2-7	NA	TGTGCCAGCAGCTTGGGACAGGGGCGTTTCTACGAGCAGTACTTC	CASSLGQGRFYEQYF
14	TRBV27	NA	TRBJ1-5	NA	TGTGCCAGCAGGCGAGGTAATAGCAATCAGCCCCAGCATTTT	CASRRGNSNQPQHF
14	TRBV19	TRBD1	TRBJ1-1	NA	TGTGCCAGTAGTCCCAGGGGGGTGAACACTGAAGCTTTCTTT	CASSPRGVNTEAFF
12	TRBV2	NA	TRBJ1-1	few	TGTGCCAGCAGGGCAGGGAACACTGAAGCTTTCTTT	CASRAGNTEAFF
13	TRBV24-1	TRBD1	TRBJ1-2	NA	TGTGCCACCAGTGATCAGGGGGACTATGGCTACACCTTC	CATSDQGDYGYTF
12	TRBV6-5	TRBD1	TRBJ2-7	NA	TGTGCCAGCAGCACGGGACAGAACCGTCAGTACTTC	CASSTGQNRQYF
12	TRBV2	NA	TRBJ2-3	once	TGTGCCAGCACGCAGGCCGTAGATACGCAGTATTTT	CASTQAVDTQYF
15	TRBV28	NA	TRBJ1-5	NA	TGTGCCAGCAGTTTGACAGCCCAACGGAGTCAGCCCCAGCATTTT	CASSLTAQRSQPQHF
16	TRBV6-2/TRBV6-3	TRBD1	TRBJ1-2	NA	TGTGCCAGCAGTTACTCGCGTCGGGACAGGGGTTATGGCTACACCTTC	CASSYSRRDRGYGYTF
14	TRBV7-8	NA	TRBJ1-1	once	TGTGCCAGCAGCTTATCGGCGGGAAACACTGAAGCTTTCTTT	CASSLSAGNTEAFF
17	TRBV5-6	NA	TRBJ1-4	NA	TGTGCCAGCAGCTTGAGTTTGTCCGGACAGTTTAATGAAAAACTGTTTTTT	CASSLSLSGQFNEKLFF
17	TRBV2	TRBD1	TRBJ1-2	NA	TGTGCCAGCAGTGAAGTACAGGGGGCCAAGGGTGTCTATGGCTACACCTTC	CASSEVQGAKGVYGYTF
15	TRBV19	NA	TRBJ2-2	NA	TGTGCCAGTAGCCTACAGGGAAAAGGCACCGGGGAGCTGTTTTTT	CASSLQGKGTGELFF
15	TRBV27	NA	TRBJ1-2	NA	TGTGCCAGCAGTTCCGACAGTTTGGGAGGTTATGGCTACACCTTC	CASSSDSLGGYGYTF
17	TRBV10-2	TRBD2	TRBJ2-1	NA	TGCGCCAGCAGTGTGACACTAGCGGGGGCCCCCCACAATGAGCAGTTCTTC	CASSVTLAGAPHNEQFF
15	TRBV7-3	TRBD1	TRBJ2-1	few	TGTGCCAGCAGCCAGGGACAGGGGGCCTACAATGAGCAGTTCTTC	CASSQGQGAYNEQFF
14	TRBV6-5	NA	TRBJ1-3	NA	TGTGCCAGCAGTCCATCTACCTCTGGAAACACCATATATTTT	CASSPSTSGNTIYF
14	TRBV5-1	NA	TRBJ1-1	NA	TGCGCCAGCAGCTTGGGCCAGGGGCCTGGTAGAGCTTTCTTT	CASSLGQGPGRAFF
15	TRBV4-1	NA	TRBJ1-2	NA	TGCGCCAGCAGCCATCTTCCGAGCAGGGGAGATGGCTACACCTTC	CASSHLPSRGDGYTF
14	TRBV18	NA	TRBJ2-7	NA	TGTGCCAGCTCACCGGCAGGGGAAATCTACGAGCAGTACTTC	CASSPAGEIYEQYF
14	TRBV19	TRBD2	TRBJ2-1	NA	TGTGCCAGTAGTATGAGCGGGGGTTACAATGAGCAGTTCTTC	CASSMSGGYNEQFF